A single sample gave rise to the 18 T cell receptor beta chains below, sequenced in a study of blood T cell repertoires in COVID-19. Clones were sequenced by immunoSEQ multiplex PCR, and TCRdb holds only the in-frame ones, with some missing. Of 200,000 to 300,000 clones listed, 83% were seen once; the top ten hold 5.5%. Sequenced input: peripheral blood. Receptor source: a human donor in a cohort sampled during active COVID-19.

The genes are TRBV28 and TRBJ2-3; possibly TRBD2 for D (6 bases). The CDR3 spans 15 residues. The V end was cut by 5 bases, the J end by 0 bases, with 12 bases between. Germline V lookup: CDR1 MDHEN, CDR2 SYDVKM. CDR3 region: CASSQDYLSTDTQYF. DNA for the CDR3: TGTGCCAGCAGTCAGGACTACCTTAGCACAGATACGCAGTATTTT.

The rearrangement joins TRBV12-3 or TRBV12-4 to TRBJ2-5; D possibly corresponds to TRBD2 (7 bases). The V and J ends lost 3 bases and 7 bases respectively, with 12 bases between them. CDR3 length: 13 amino acids. The CDR3 spells CASSFEGEGTQYF. CDR3 DNA sequence: TGTGCCAGCAGTTTTGAGGGGGAGGGGACCCAGTACTTC.

The rearrangement uses TRBV5-1 and TRBJ1-1; 8 nucleotides line up with TRBD1. The length of the CDR3 is 16 residues. V was clipped by 3 bases and J by 10 bases; unmatched bases: 17. Germline CDR1 SGHRS, CDR2 YFSETQ. CDR3: CASSYMTGAVVTGAFF. As DNA, the CDR3 is TGCGCCAGCAGCTACATGACAGGGGCGGTGGTTACGGGAGCTTTCTTT.

In DNA, the CDR3 is TGTGCCACCACCTTGCGGACAGCCAAATTTGACTATGGCTACACCTTC. This translates into CATTLRTAKFDYGYTF. The chain links TRBV24-1 to TRBJ1-2, with D tentatively TRBD1 (6 bases). Trimming pared 8 bases from V and 3 bases from J, leaving 21 bases between. The CDR3 length is 16 residues. The germline gives CDR1 KGHDR, CDR2 SFDVKD.

V usage is TRBV28 and J usage is TRBJ1-5; D not certain. Per germline, CDR1 MDHEN and CDR2 SYDVKM. The CDR3 has 13 residues. V lost 7 bases and J 4 bases, leaving 11 bases between the germline ends. The CDR3 bases are TGTGCCAGCAAAGAGGGCGGAAATCAGCCCCAGCATTTT. This gives the protein CASKEGGNQPQHF.

The chain couples TRBV3-1 (or the pseudogene TRBV3-2) to TRBJ2-6; possibly TRBD1 for D (6 bases). The germline gives CDR1 LGHDT, CDR2 YNNKEL (reference sequence). This CDR3 is 18 amino acids long. V lost 5 bases to trimming and J lost 0 bases, with 17 bases between them. The CDR3 here is CASSYRDTGSSGANVLTF. The CDR3 bases are TGTGCCAGCAGCTACCGGGACACTGGGAGCTCTGGGGCCAACGTCCTGACTTTC.

The chain has TRBV15 and TRBJ2-7, with D perhaps TRBD2 (5 bases). The V end lost 3 bases, the J end lost 7 bases, and 19 bases lay between the germline ends. Germline CDR1 LNHNV, CDR2 YYDKDF (reference sequence). The CDR3 is 15 residues long. This CDR3 is CATSSNPGEGGEQYF. The CDR3 DNA follows: TGTGCCACCAGCAGTAATCCCGGGGAAGGCGGGGAGCAGTACTTC. The full variable domain, rest sourced from reference TRBV15 and TRBJ2-7, is DAMVIQNPRYQVTQFGKPVTLSCSQTLNHNVMYWYQQKSSQAPKLLFHYYDKDFNNEADTPDNFQSRRPNTSFCFLDIRSPGLGDTAMYLCATSSNPGEGGEQYFGPGTRLTVT.

The chain's CDR3 is CASRRDYQETQYF. The DNA for the CDR3 is TGTGCCAGCAGGCGGGACTATCAAGAGACCCAGTACTTC. The rearrangement joins TRBV27 to TRBJ2-5; 7 bases are shared with TRBD2. With 6 bases clipped from V and 2 bases from J, the junction kept 3 bases outside the gene matches. There are 13 residues in the CDR3. Germline lookup yields CDR1 MNHEY and CDR2 SMNVEV (reference sequence).

This chain uses TRBV2 with TRBJ1-1; 8 nucleotides agree with TRBD1. The germline V gene encodes CDR1 SNHLY and CDR2 FYNNEI. This CDR3 spans 15 amino acids. V was clipped by 2 bases and J by 3 bases; unmatched bases: 5. CDR3 DNA: TGTGCCAGCAGTGAACAGGGGGCAAAGGACACTGAAGCTTTCTTT. It is translated as CASSEQGAKDTEAFF.

The rearrangement joins TRBV5-1 to TRBJ1-1, with D perhaps matching TRBD1 (5 bases). The germline V gene has CDR1 SGHRS and CDR2 YFSETQ. The V and J ends lost 2 bases and 5 bases respectively, with 16 bases between them. The CDR3 spans 15 residues. The CDR3 region has the DNA TGCGCCAGCAGCTTTTGGTCAGGGATTGGGACTGAAGCTTTCTTT. Amino acid sequence: CASSFWSGIGTEAFF.

The V and J genes are TRBV3-1 (or the pseudogene TRBV3-2) and TRBJ2-2, with TRBD2 identical over 13 bases. The CDR3 runs 16 residues. Looked up from germline, CDR1 is LGHDT and CDR2 is YNNKEL (reference sequence). V lost 4 bases and J lost 7; bases outside the gene matches: 6. The CDR3 loop is CASSLGTSGVNGELFF. As DNA, the CDR3 is TGTGCCAGCAGCCTTGGGACTAGCGGGGTAAACGGGGAGCTGTTTTTT.

The chain uses TRBV3-1 (or the pseudogene TRBV3-2) and TRBJ2-5; 11 nucleotides match TRBD2. V dropped 6 bases and J dropped 7; count of bases not matched to a gene: 10. The CDR3 length is 15 residues. CDR1 and CDR2 (germline): LGHDT, YNNKEL (reference sequence). The CDR3 sequence: CASRRGLADVGTQYF. As DNA, the CDR3 is TGTGCCAGCAGGCGGGGACTAGCGGACGTCGGGACCCAGTACTTC.

J is TRBJ1-2 and V is TRBV19; possibly TRBD1 for D (5 bases). The germline V gene encodes CDR1 LNHDA and CDR2 SQIVND (reference sequence). The CDR3 runs 14 residues. Trimming cost V 2 bases and J 7 bases, with 14 bases left between them. CDR3 amino acids: CASSIQGAQAGYTF. The DNA of the CDR3 is TGTGCCAGTAGTATACAAGGGGCGCAGGCTGGCTACACCTTC.

The rearrangement uses TRBV30 and TRBJ2-1; a weak D match, TRBD2 (5 bases). V lost 0 bases and J 7 bases, leaving 7 bases between the germline ends. This CDR3 is 12 amino acids long. Looked up from germline, CDR1 is GTSNPN and CDR2 is SVGIG (reference sequence). The CDR3: CAWSVRENEQFF. Written as DNA, the CDR3 is TGTGCCTGGAGTGTAAGGGAGAATGAGCAGTTCTTC.

The chain recombines TRBV11-3 with TRBJ2-2; 10 nucleotides match TRBD2. V trimming: 0 bases; J trimming: 0 bases; junction bases outside the gene matches: 10. This CDR3 spans 20 amino acids. Germline CDR1 reads SGHNT; CDR2 reads YENEEA. The CDR3 reads CASSLDPRIAGGTNTGELFF. The DNA for the CDR3 is TGTGCCAGCAGCTTAGACCCCCGGATAGCGGGGGGCACGAACACCGGGGAGCTGTTTTTT.

This clone appeared many times. V gene TRBV6-4 combines with J gene TRBJ2-1; 7 nucleotides line up with TRBD2. Germline V CDR1 and CDR2: MRHNA, SNTAGT. After removal of 4 bases from V and 3 bases from J, the junction contained 0 bases not matched to a gene. The CDR3 has 13 amino acids. CDR3 sequence: CASSGTSYNEQFF. CDR3 DNA: TGTGCCAGCAGTGGGACTAGCTACAATGAGCAGTTCTTC.

This clone was counted once. The V call is TRBV5-4, the J call TRBJ1-6; D call uncertain. Germline assignment: CDR1 SGHNT and CDR2 YYREEE (reference sequence). The CDR3 is 15 amino acids. Trimming removed 6 bases from V and 7 bases from J, with 17 bases in between. The CDR3 protein is CASNSWGGGNSPLHF. The CDR3 bases are TGTGCCAGCAACTCATGGGGAGGCGGGAATTCACCCCTCCACTTT.

This rearrangement joins TRBV28 to TRBJ2-3, with TRBD2 identical over 10 bases. Trimming at V came to 4 bases and at J to 13 bases, leaving 11 bases not matched to a gene. The CDR3 totals 14 residues. Per the germline V gene, CDR1 is MDHEN and CDR2 is SYDVKM. The CDR3 protein is CASSSLHSSGSKYF. The CDR3 DNA reads TGTGCCAGCAGTTCCCTACACTCTAGCGGGAGCAAGTATTTT.